This T cell receptor (beta chain) emerged from a study of T cells in Graves' hyperthyroidism and ophthalmopathy. Per the germline V gene, CDR1 is SEHNR and CDR2 is FQNEAQ (reference sequence). The CDR3 spans 12 residues. Amplification yielded TCR beta CDR3 regions, with RNA transcripts as the source. Carried out on the TCR CDR3, a first-round RT-PCR used the HTBI primer set. Each CDR3 protein gets one entry after TCRdb re-called the multiplex PCR reads with MiXCR. The repertoire includes about 660,000 distinct CDR3 sequences, 45% of them detected once, and less than 9% sits in the top ten. Study-level findings and limits: A model using 13 V-J features told ophthalmopathy apart from stable hyperthyroidism.

Concerning this clonotype: Its specificity is not known. A much larger clone is a single base away; this may be a read error.

The genes are TRBV7-9 and TRBJ2-7; D unresolved. Sample: peripheral blood or thyroid tissue (not recorded which). The TCR sequence derives from an adult man with Graves' disease, either hyperthyroidism or ophthalmopathy (not recorded which). CDR3 amino acids: CAGSLVLYEQYF. In nucleotides, the CDR3 is TGTGCCGGCAGCCTCGTGCTCTACGAGCAGTACTTC.